These 15 T cell receptor beta chains originate from one sample sequenced in a study of T cell changes during pregnancy in multiple sclerosis (dated by TCRdb to about 2019). The library was built by means of the immunoSEQ multiplex PCR assay. The source is immuneACCESS, and TCRdb retained only in-frame sequences with V and J called. Part of the clones is not carried over; for the studies checked, unresolved V genes explain less than half of this, and the remainder is unexplained. The sample table records about 46,000 clones; just over 90% of these occur just once. The ten largest clones take up roughly 3.8% of the sample. The sequencing used CD8+ T cells from peripheral blood mononuclear cells, collected after pregnancy. These receptors were taken from a female donor with multiple sclerosis, enrolled in a pregnancy study.

The chain is built from TRBV1 and TRBJ1-4; the listed D gene, TRBD1, was not tested against the DNA. TRBV1 counts as a pseudogene. CDR3 size: 15 residues. As DNA, the CDR3 is TGCACCAGCAGCCAAGAAGCGGACAGGGGCCCGAAACTGTTTTTT. It specifies CTSSQEADRGPKLFF.

This clone appeared a single time. The chain combines TRBV25-1 with TRBJ2-1, with a weak D call TRBD2 (6 bases). CDR1 and CDR2 from the germline V gene are MGHDK and SYGVNS. This CDR3 comprises 15 residues. Between the trimmed V and J ends, which lost 4 bases and 0 bases, there was a span of 10 bases. DNA for the CDR3: TGTGCCAGCAGTGGGCTAGCGTTCTCCTACAATGAGCAGTTCTTC. This sequence encodes CASSGLAFSYNEQFF.

The chain has TRBV7-8 and TRBJ1-3; a possible D gene is TRBD1 (5 bases). Trimming pared 2 bases from V and 4 bases from J, leaving 9 bases between. This CDR3 spans 14 amino acids. Per the germline V gene, CDR1 is SGHVS and CDR2 is FQNEAQ. The CDR3 nucleotides are TGTGCCAGCAGCTTACAGGGACTGGGAAACACCATATATTTT. Translation gives CASSLQGLGNTIYF.

V usage is TRBV28 and J usage is TRBJ1-5, with 12 nucleotides matching TRBD1. The CDR3 sequence is 15 residues long. Germline V gene data show CDR1 as MDHEN and CDR2 as SYDVKM. The trim removed 5 bases at V and 5 bases at J, leaving 4 bases unmatched. The CDR3 is CASSRDRGQDQPQHF. The CDR3 DNA reads TGTGCCAGCAGTAGGGACAGGGGGCAGGATCAGCCCCAGCATTTT.

The gene calls are TRBV4-1 and TRBJ1-2; tentatively, D is TRBD1 (6 bases). This CDR3 region has 15 residues. Deletions cut 4 bases from V and 5 bases from J, with 17 bases between. Germline values: CDR1 MGHRA, CDR2 YSYEKL. The CDR3 DNA follows: TGCGCCAGCAGCCTAGTCGGACAGAACTTGTATGGCTACACCTTC. Protein: CASSLVGQNLYGYTF.

The rearrangement links TRBV7-9 to TRBJ2-1, with 9 bases matching TRBD2. The CDR3 spans 14 residues. CDR1 is SEHNR and CDR2 is FQNEAQ in the germline V gene (reference sequence). Trimming removed 5 bases from V and 5 bases from J; junction bases left unmatched: 4. For the CDR3, the DNA is TGTGCCAGCAGCCCAGTAGCGGGAGACAATGAGCAGTTCTTC. It yields the protein CASSPVAGDNEQFF.

This chain uses TRBV9 with TRBJ1-1; D is uncertain. CDR1 is SGDLS, CDR2 YYNGEE, per germline. V lost 0 bases and J 3 bases, leaving 15 bases between the germline ends. CDR3 length: 16 residues. The CDR3 DNA is TGTGCCAGCAGCGTAGGAGGGCGGGGAGGGCACACTGAAGCTTTCTTT. Its translation is CASSVGGRGGHTEAFF.

The J gene is TRBJ1-5, the V gene TRBV27; possible D gene TRBD1, 5 bases. Germline CDR1 reads MNHEY; CDR2 reads SMNVEV (reference sequence). Trimming stripped 5 bases from V and 6 bases from J, with 8 bases between. CDR3 size: 12 residues. CDR3 protein: CASSPQGQPQHF. The CDR3 nucleotides are TGTGCCAGCAGTCCTCAGGGTCAGCCCCAGCATTTT.

The V gene is TRBV27, the J gene TRBJ2-1, with 7 bases lining up with TRBD2. J gave up 8 bases and V 3 bases, and 10 bases lay outside the gene matches. Germline V CDR1 and CDR2: MNHEY, SMNVEV (reference sequence). The CDR3 length is 15 residues. CDR3 region: CASSLGLGGDHEQFF. Written as DNA, the CDR3 is TGTGCCAGCAGTTTGGGTTTGGGAGGGGACCATGAGCAGTTCTTC.

This clone has only a few counts. The chain combines TRBV6-5 with TRBJ1-2; D might be TRBD1 (5 bases). Germline CDR1 reads MNHEY; CDR2 reads SVGAGI. Trimming took off 4 bases at V and 2 bases at J, with 14 bases between the two ends. The CDR3 extends over 15 amino acids. The CDR3 DNA follows: TGTGCCAGCAGTTCACCCCAAACAGGCAACTATGGCTACACCTTC. Translating gives CASSSPQTGNYGYTF.

The chain has TRBV5-5 and TRBJ2-7; perhaps TRBD2 as D (7 bases). Germline V CDR1 and CDR2: SGHKS, YYEKEE (reference sequence). The length of the CDR3 is 14 residues. Trimming took 0 bases from V and 2 from J, leaving 9 bases between them. CDR3 nucleotides: TGTGCCAGCAGCTTGGAAGGGGGGGCCTACGAGCAGTACTTC. Translating it yields CASSLEGGAYEQYF.

This sequence joins TRBV9 and TRBJ2-2; 10 nucleotides line up with TRBD1. This CDR3 is built from 14 residues. Looked up from germline, CDR1 is SGDLS and CDR2 is YYNGEE. After removal of 3 bases from V and 7 bases from J, the junction contained 3 bases not matched to a gene. CDR3 loop: CASSGGTGVGELFF. The CDR3 DNA sequence: TGTGCCAGCAGCGGAGGGACAGGGGTCGGGGAGCTGTTTTTT.

The chain joins TRBV29-1 to TRBJ2-7; TRBD2 is a possible D gene (7 bases). Germline loops: CDR1 SQVTM, CDR2 ANQGSEA. Deletions cut 7 bases from V and 4 bases from J, with 17 bases between. The CDR3 extends over 13 amino acids. The CDR3 here is CSAYSGDKYEQYF. CDR3 bases: TGCAGCGCGTACAGCGGGGACAAATACGAGCAGTACTTC.

The V gene is TRBV7-9, the J gene TRBJ2-7; D is unresolved. The CDR3 totals 15 residues. The germline V gene has CDR1 SEHNR and CDR2 FQNEAQ (reference sequence). V was pared by 5 bases and J by 1 base, with 15 bases between. The CDR3 DNA follows: TGTGCCAGCAGCCGAGGTAGAGAGACTTCCTACGAGCAGTACTTC. Translating it yields CASSRGRETSYEQYF.

The rearrangement links TRBV6-5 to TRBJ2-7; TRBD1 matches at 8 bases. This CDR3 is built from 12 residues. In germline, CDR1 is MNHEY, CDR2 SVGAGI. V trimming: 5 bases; J trimming: 5 bases; junction bases outside the gene matches: 2. The CDR3 DNA reads as TGTGCCAGCAGTGGGGACAGGAACGAGCAGTACTTC. Residues: CASSGDRNEQYF.